This T cell receptor (beta chain) was sequenced for a study of blood T cell repertoires in COVID-19. Turning to the study itself: PBMCs, B-cell-depleted T cells, or T cells were the source of the cDNA or gDNA that made up the material.

Residents of about two dozen US areas, aged about 18 to 89 years, made up the participants. Which cohort a participant joined came from the clinical history participants gave. Per the study methods: Amplifying reference gene primers gave estimates of nucleated cell counts. The assay was immunoSEQ multiplex PCR, and TCRdb's table has in-frame clones only and misses some. D and trimming come from the DNA, and the V and J calls and clone size come from that table. Here the sample spans approximately 490,000 clones, about 85% being singletons. Germline lookup yields CDR1 LNHDA and CDR2 SQIVND (reference sequence). Trimming pared 2 bases from V and 1 base from J, leaving 11 bases between. The CDR3 has 15 residues.

Sequencing was performed on PBMCs or T cells enriched from blood (not recorded which). This clonotype originated in a woman aged 60-75 years who had recovered from COVID-19. This chain uses TRBV19 with TRBJ1-1, with D possibly matching TRBD1 (6 bases). The CDR3 sequence is CASSIRGTGNTEAFF. The CDR3 DNA follows: TGTGCCAGTAGTATAAGGGGGACCGGGAACACTGAAGCTTTCTTT.